Presented here are 30 T cell receptor beta chains from one specimen sequenced in a study of blood T cell repertoires in COVID-19. Here immunoSEQ multiplex PCR was the method, and the copy in TCRdb shows in-frame clones only, minus some. The table has 150,000 to 200,000 clones, around 86% seen once. Sequenced material: peripheral blood. The receptors derive from a woman in her 70s with COVID-19, enrolled during active disease.

This clone was seen more than once but under ten times. The chain links TRBV2 to TRBJ2-5; D perhaps matches TRBD1 (7 bases). The CDR3 has 14 residues. In germline, CDR1 is SNHLY, CDR2 FYNNEI. V was trimmed by 6 bases and J by 5 bases, leaving 16 bases between them. CDR3 DNA sequence: TGTGCCAGCAGCAACAGGGGAGGACAGGAGACCCAGTACTTC. Translation: CASSNRGGQETQYF.

This rearrangement joins TRBV28 to TRBJ2-3, with 14 bases aligning to TRBD2. This CDR3 is 17 amino acids long. With V trimmed by 8 bases and J by 2 bases, 9 bases remained unmatched. The germline CDR1 and CDR2 sequences are MDHEN and SYDVKM. CDR3 nucleotides: TGTGCCAGCGCCGGGACTAGCGGGAGAAGGAACACAGATACGCAGTATTTT. This gives the protein CASAGTSGRRNTDTQYF.

This rearrangement joins TRBV11-2 to TRBJ2-1; 10 bases are a match to TRBD2. The CDR3 length is 14 residues. Germline lookup yields CDR1 SGHAT and CDR2 FQNNGV. Trimming removed 5 bases from V and 6 bases from J; junction bases left unmatched: 4. The CDR3 DNA sequence: TGTGCCAGCAGCCGGACTAGCGGAAGCAATGAGCAGTTCTTC. This gives the protein CASSRTSGSNEQFF.

V is TRBV24-1 and J is TRBJ1-2; D remains ambiguous. This CDR3 comprises 11 residues. V dropped 0 bases and J dropped 8 bases, with 3 bases sitting between them. Germline CDR1 and CDR2: KGHDR and SFDVKD. CDR3 sequence (DNA): TGTGCCACCAGTGATTTGCTAGGCTACACCTTC. Its protein is CATSDLLGYTF.

The genes are TRBV27 and TRBJ1-2, with 9 bases lining up with TRBD1. The germline CDR1 and CDR2 sequences are MNHEY and SMNVEV (reference sequence). J lost 3 bases, V lost 3 bases, and 2 bases had no gene match. The CDR3 length is 14 residues. CDR3 DNA: TGTGCCAGCAGTTTTGGACAGGGGTACTATGGCTACACCTTC. It yields the protein CASSFGQGYYGYTF.

This chain connects TRBV5-6 to TRBJ2-7; tentatively, D is TRBD2 (6 bases). The germline V gene encodes CDR1 SGHDT and CDR2 YYEEEE. V was pared by 5 bases and J by 2 bases, with 20 bases between. CDR3 length: 16 amino acids. The chain's CDR3 is CASRSAGTFLTYEQYF. The CDR3 DNA sequence: TGTGCCAGCAGATCTGCCGGGACTTTCCTTACCTACGAGCAGTACTTC.

The V and J genes are TRBV12-5 and TRBJ1-1, with TRBD1 matching over 7 bases. Germline CDR1 LGHNT, CDR2 FRNRAP. The trim removed 2 bases at V and 2 bases at J, leaving 5 bases unmatched. The CDR3 runs 15 residues. Here the CDR3 reads CASGLTNRGNTEAFF. CDR3 nucleotide sequence: TGTGCTAGTGGTTTGACTAACAGGGGAAACACTGAAGCTTTCTTT.

V usage is TRBV19 and J usage is TRBJ2-1; 7 bases map to TRBD2. CDR1 is LNHDA and CDR2 is SQIVND in the germline V gene (reference sequence). The V segment lost 7 bases and the J segment 0 bases; nucleotides outside the gene matches: 9. This CDR3 contains 16 residues. The CDR3 spells CASTSSGPSSYNEQFF. The CDR3, as DNA: TGTGCCAGTACCTCTAGCGGACCTAGCTCCTACAATGAGCAGTTCTTC.

This clone was recorded a few times. The chain links TRBV30 to TRBJ1-2; 7 nucleotides line up with TRBD1. Germline CDR1 GTSNPN, CDR2 SVGIG (reference sequence). After removal of 3 bases from V and 6 bases from J, the junction contained 7 bases not matched to a gene. CDR3 length: 13 amino acids. The CDR3 loop is CAWSRNRGDGYTF. CDR3 in DNA: TGTGCCTGGAGCAGGAACAGGGGCGATGGCTACACCTTC.

V usage is TRBV2 and J usage is TRBJ2-2; TRBD1 matches 9 bases. The CDR3 covers 16 residues. Germline lookup yields CDR1 SNHLY and CDR2 FYNNEI. V shed 6 bases and J 7 bases; nucleotides not matched to a gene: 12. The CDR3 bases are TGTGCCAGCAGCGGTCCCGGGACAGGGATTGGCGGGGAGCTGTTTTTT. Protein: CASSGPGTGIGGELFF.

The chain recombines TRBV6-2 or TRBV6-3 with TRBJ2-7; 10 bases line up with TRBD1. The V segment lost 6 bases and the J segment 5 bases; nucleotides outside the gene matches: 7. This CDR3 has 14 residues. Germline V gives CDR1 MNHEY, CDR2 SVGEGT. The CDR3 DNA reads TGTGCCAGCAGCCGGGACAGGGGAGTCAACGAGCAGTACTTC. Translated, it gives CASSRDRGVNEQYF.

The chain employs TRBV7-2 and TRBJ1-5; D not certain. Trimming took off 2 bases at V and 5 bases at J, with 7 bases between the two ends. The CDR3 loop spans 13 amino acids. Germline CDR1 is SGHTA and CDR2 is FQGNSA. The CDR3 loop reads CASSLYVYQPQHF. CDR3 nucleotide sequence: TGTGCCAGCAGCTTATATGTTTATCAGCCCCAGCATTTT.

This chain uses TRBV5-1 with TRBJ2-3; tentative D call: TRBD1 (6 bases). Per the germline V gene, CDR1 is SGHRS and CDR2 is YFSETQ. The CDR3 length is 14 residues. V lost 4 bases, J lost 2 bases, and 11 bases lay in between. The CDR3 DNA is TGCGCCAGCAGCCTACAGGGTTACACAGATACGCAGTATTTT. Protein sequence: CASSLQGYTDTQYF.

This chain links TRBV6-5 with TRBJ1-1; D remains ambiguous. CDR3 length equals 11 residues. Germline loops: CDR1 MNHEY, CDR2 SVGAGI. Trimming shortened V by 5 bases and J by 7 bases, and 8 bases separated the two germline ends. In DNA, the CDR3 is TGTGCCAGCAGTAAACAGAGTGAAGCTTTCTTT. Translated: CASSKQSEAFF.

This chain links TRBV7-2 with TRBJ1-2; D gene ambiguous. The germline V gene has CDR1 SGHTA and CDR2 FQGNSA. V was pared by 1 base and J by 4 bases, with 16 bases between. CDR3 size: 16 residues. CDR3 coding DNA: TGTGCCAGCAGCTTAGAATGGGCGACGCCACTCTATGGCTACACCTTC. This encodes CASSLEWATPLYGYTF.

V usage is TRBV7-3 and J usage is TRBJ2-5; D unclear. The CDR3 sequence is 16 residues long. V was clipped by 1 base and J by 1 base, with 13 bases between them. Per germline, CDR1 SGHTA and CDR2 FQGTGA. The CDR3: CASSLSVQYRQETQYF. CDR3 coding DNA: TGTGCCAGCAGCTTAAGTGTCCAGTACCGCCAAGAGACCCAGTACTTC.

This chain uses TRBV5-4 with TRBJ1-2; TRBD1 agrees at 8 bases. After removal of 0 bases from V and 4 bases from J, the junction contained 5 bases not matched to a gene. CDR1 and CDR2 from the germline V gene are SGHNT and YYREEE (reference sequence). The CDR3 loop spans 15 amino acids. This chain's CDR3 is CASSLDPGGSYGYTF. CDR3 DNA: TGTGCCAGCAGCTTGGACCCAGGGGGCAGCTATGGCTACACCTTC.

This clone was observed a few times. The V call is TRBV6-2 or TRBV6-3, the J call TRBJ2-7; 11 bases map to TRBD2. This CDR3 contains 16 residues. Germline V gene sequence: CDR1 MNHEY, CDR2 SVGEGT. V dropped 4 bases and J dropped 2; count of bases not matched to a gene: 7. CDR3 sequence: CASSFLAGGVAYEQYF. CDR3 DNA sequence: TGTGCCAGCAGTTTCCTAGCGGGAGGAGTAGCCTACGAGCAGTACTTC.

This clone was counted a few times. The chain joins TRBV18 to TRBJ2-3; possible D gene TRBD2, 6 bases. This CDR3 is built from 15 residues. Trimming shortened V by 4 bases and J by 6 bases, and 17 bases separated the two germline ends. Germline loops: CDR1 KGHSH, CDR2 LQKENI. The CDR3 DNA follows: TGTGCCAGCTCACGGGGGAGCGGGTCCGGCGATACGCAGTATTTT. This sequence encodes CASSRGSGSGDTQYF.

This clone appeared a few times. V is TRBV9 and J is TRBJ2-6; no clear D. V lost 0 bases to trimming and J lost 0 bases, with 7 bases between them. This CDR3 has 16 residues. CDR1 SGDLS and CDR2 YYNGEE come from the germline V gene. In DNA, the CDR3 is TGTGCCAGCAGCGTAGACCCACTCTCTGGGGCCAACGTCCTGACTTTC. Its protein is CASSVDPLSGANVLTF.

This clone has only a few counts. The chain is built from TRBV18 and TRBJ1-5; no clear D gene. Per the germline V gene, CDR1 is KGHSH and CDR2 is LQKENI. This CDR3 contains 16 residues. V was cut by 2 bases and J by 0 bases, with 11 bases left in between. CDR3 DNA sequence: TGTGCCAGCTCACCAACCGGGAGAAATAGCAATCAGCCCCAGCATTTT. Translated: CASSPTGRNSNQPQHF.

The gene calls are TRBV28 and TRBJ2-2, with TRBD1 identical over 7 bases. The V segment lost 10 bases and the J segment 0 bases; nucleotides outside the gene matches: 5. The CDR3 has 14 residues. CDR1 is MDHEN, CDR2 SYDVKM, per germline. CDR3 sequence reads: CATVDRANTGELFF. The CDR3 DNA reads as TGTGCCACCGTAGACAGGGCGAACACCGGGGAGCTGTTTTTT.

J is TRBJ1-2 and V is TRBV7-2, with D maybe TRBD1 (5 bases). Trimming took 6 bases from V and 2 from J, leaving 10 bases between them. The CDR3 loop spans 13 amino acids. The V gene's germline CDR1 is SGHTA and CDR2 FQGNSA. In DNA form, the CDR3 reads TGTGCCAGCAGACTGCAGGGAAACTATGGCTACACCTTC. Protein sequence: CASRLQGNYGYTF.

The chain is built from TRBV13 and TRBJ2-7, with D uncertain. V lost 6 bases and J 2 bases, leaving 20 bases between the germline ends. This CDR3 contains 16 residues. Germline CDR1 PRHDT, CDR2 FYEKMQ (reference sequence). The DNA for the CDR3 is TGTGCCAGCAGTCCCAAACCCACTCGTTACGCCTACGAGCAGTACTTC. It is translated as CASSPKPTRYAYEQYF.

V is TRBV4-2 and J is TRBJ2-5, with a weak D call TRBD1 (6 bases). Germline lookup yields CDR1 LGHNA and CDR2 YNFKEQ. The V and J ends lost 4 bases and 2 bases respectively, with 20 bases between them. This CDR3 spans 17 amino acids. The CDR3 reads CASSRDSLGTSQETQYF. For the CDR3, the DNA is TGTGCCAGCAGCCGAGACTCTCTCGGGACATCTCAAGAGACCCAGTACTTC.

The CDR3 reads CASSRRTSTDTQYF. The CDR3 DNA reads TGTGCCAGCAGCCGGAGGACTAGCACAGATACGCAGTATTTT. The chain links TRBV7-2 to TRBJ2-3; D is perhaps TRBD2 (5 bases). The germline V gene has CDR1 SGHTA and CDR2 FQGNSA. V was cut by 5 bases and J by 0 bases, with 9 bases left in between. The CDR3 is 14 residues long.

V is TRBV19 and J is TRBJ2-7, with 7 bases matching TRBD2. CDR1 is LNHDA and CDR2 is SQIVND in the germline V gene (reference sequence). The V segment lost 6 bases and the J segment 5 bases; nucleotides outside the gene matches: 10. This CDR3 has 14 amino acids. The CDR3 DNA reads as TGTGCCAGTAGGTCTCCGGGAGGCCGACACGAGCAGTACTTC. Encoded protein: CASRSPGGRHEQYF.

The rearrangement uses TRBV5-6 and TRBJ1-1, with 10 bases matching TRBD1. Germline loops: CDR1 SGHDT, CDR2 YYEEEE. The CDR3 is made up of 16 amino acids. V dropped 4 bases and J dropped 1; count of bases not matched to a gene: 7. The CDR3 nucleotides read TGTGCCAGCAGCGCGGGGACAGGGGATGCGAACACTGAAGCTTTCTTT. Translated, it gives CASSAGTGDANTEAFF.

The chain links TRBV13 to TRBJ2-1; the D gene is possibly TRBD2 (5 bases). The CDR3 has 12 residues. Trimming left V 7 bases short and J 5 bases short, with 9 bases between. Germline-derived CDR1 and CDR2 are PRHDT and FYEKMQ (reference sequence). The CDR3 protein is CASTLAHNEQFF. The CDR3 nucleotides are TGTGCCAGCACCCTAGCACACAATGAGCAGTTCTTC.

This rearrangement joins TRBV7-3 to TRBJ2-3, with a weak D call TRBD2 (6 bases). Trimming took 5 bases from V and 4 from J, leaving 13 bases between them. Germline lookup yields CDR1 SGHTA and CDR2 FQGTGA. There are 14 residues in the CDR3. In nucleotides, the CDR3 is TGTGCCAGCAGCCTTAGACTAGGTTCAGATACGCAGTATTTT. Protein product: CASSLRLGSDTQYF.